One sample yielded the 15 T cell receptor beta chains listed below, sequenced in a study of identical twins. TCRdb passed the 5' RACE reads through MiXCR, listing each CDR3 protein once. The sample records 550,000 to 700,000 distinct CDR3 sequences, less than 25% being singletons. This sample also appeared in a second study, on T cells expressing NK-cell markers.

Input material: PBMCs. The receptor set was obtained from a woman aged 18-29 years in good health.

The chain has TRBV12-3 or TRBV12-4 and TRBJ2-3; 9 nucleotides line up with TRBD2. The CDR3 length is 15 residues. J gave up 4 bases and V 3 bases, and 5 bases lay outside the gene matches. The CDR3 protein is CASSFKRGVADTQYF. The CDR3 region has the DNA TGTGCCAGCAGTTTTAAGCGGGGGGTTGCAGATACGCAGTATTTT.

V and J are TRBV10-3 and TRBJ2-1, with 8 bases matching TRBD2. The V gene's germline CDR1 is ENHRY and CDR2 SYGVKD. The CDR3 sequence is 14 residues long. J lost 6 bases, V lost 5 bases, and 6 bases had no gene match. The CDR3 reads CAISSGGPANEQFF. The CDR3 DNA sequence: TGTGCCATCAGTTCGGGGGGGCCCGCCAATGAGCAGTTCTTC.

The genes are TRBV12-3 or TRBV12-4 and TRBJ1-1; 7 bases agree with TRBD1. J lost 4 bases, V lost 4 bases, and 3 bases had no gene match. CDR3 length equals 13 residues. The CDR3 DNA sequence: TGTGCCAGCAGTTCCAGGGGGGCCACTGAAGCTTTCTTT. The encoded protein is CASSSRGATEAFF.

This chain connects TRBV6-1 to TRBJ2-7; 9 nucleotides agree with TRBD1. This CDR3 has 13 residues. The J segment lost 3 bases and the V segment lost 10 bases, leaving 7 bases of the junction unmatched. CDR1 is MNHNS and CDR2 is SASEGT in the germline V gene. This chain's CDR3 is CATIGTGHYEQYF. The CDR3 nucleotides read TGTGCCACAATAGGGACAGGGCACTACGAGCAGTACTTC.

The V gene is TRBV7-9, the J gene TRBJ2-2; D remains ambiguous. The CDR3 length is 15 residues. Germline V gene lookup returns CDR1 SEHNR and CDR2 FQNEAQ (reference sequence). V lost 1 base and J lost 5, with 11 bases in between. DNA for the CDR3: TGTGCCAGCAGCTTAGTTCCAGCTGGGACCGGGGAGCTGTTTTTT. The encoded protein is CASSLVPAGTGELFF.

The rearrangement uses TRBV5-1 and TRBJ2-3; D ambiguous. The CDR3 consists of 15 residues. Trimming stripped 0 bases from V and 4 bases from J, with 12 bases between. Germline V gene data show CDR1 as SGHRS and CDR2 as YFSETQ. The DNA for the CDR3 is TGCGCCAGCAGCTTGGTCGCTAACAGCGCAGATACGCAGTATTTT. Encoded protein: CASSLVANSADTQYF.

This clonotype occurred a few times. The V gene is TRBV24-1, the J gene TRBJ2-5, with 10 bases identical to TRBD1. J lost 4 bases, V lost 4 bases, and 5 bases had no gene match. The germline CDR1 and CDR2 sequences are KGHDR and SFDVKD. The length of the CDR3 is 15 residues. CDR3 DNA sequence: TGTGCCACCAGTGAACGACAGGGGGCAGGAGAGACCCAGTACTTC. As protein: CATSERQGAGETQYF.

This clonotype has a count of ten or more. This rearrangement joins TRBV4-3 to TRBJ2-3, with a possible D match to TRBD2 (6 bases). Germline V gene data show CDR1 as LGHNA and CDR2 as YSLEER. V was trimmed by 3 bases and J by 3 bases, leaving 10 bases between them. The CDR3 runs to 14 residues. CDR3 protein: CASSQGLKTDTQYF. The CDR3 DNA sequence: TGCGCCAGCAGCCAGGGACTGAAGACAGATACGCAGTATTTT.

This chain uses TRBV10-3 with TRBJ2-7; 7 nucleotides line up with TRBD1. Germline V lookup: CDR1 ENHRY, CDR2 SYGVKD. J was trimmed by 6 bases and V by 4 bases; bases with no gene match: 3. This CDR3 is built from 12 residues. The CDR3 is CAISAPGGEQYF. The DNA of the CDR3 is TGTGCCATCAGTGCTCCAGGGGGCGAGCAGTACTTC.

The chain has TRBV7-2 and TRBJ2-7, with D hard to call. V lost 1 base to trimming and J lost 4 bases, with 11 bases between them. The CDR3 length is 14 residues. Germline values: CDR1 SGHTA, CDR2 FQGNSA. The CDR3, as DNA: TGTGCCAGCAGCTTAGTATTCGACGGTTACGAGCAGTACTTC. This gives the protein CASSLVFDGYEQYF.

This clonotype occurred many times. This chain uses TRBV12-3 or TRBV12-4 with TRBJ2-7; 10 positions agree with TRBD2. The CDR3 loop spans 15 amino acids. Trimming took 5 bases from V and 2 from J; bases not matched to a gene: 6. The CDR3: CASSIASGSAYEQYF. As DNA, the CDR3 is TGTGCCAGCAGTATTGCTAGCGGGAGCGCCTACGAGCAGTACTTC.

The chain joins TRBV20-1 to TRBJ2-7; 7 bases line up with TRBD2. The CDR3 totals 14 residues. The germline V gene has CDR1 DFQATT and CDR2 SNEGSKA (reference sequence). V lost 5 bases to trimming and J lost 1 base; unmatched junction nucleotides: 8. In DNA form, the CDR3 reads TGCAGTGCTCTCAAGCGGGGTATTTCCTACGAGCAGTACTTC. Translation gives CSALKRGISYEQYF.

At least ten counts were recorded for this clonotype. The V gene is TRBV12-3 or TRBV12-4, the J gene TRBJ2-7, with TRBD2 matching over 8 bases. This CDR3 contains 14 residues. The junction had 7 bases not matched to a gene; V was cut back by 5 bases and J by 4 bases. This CDR3 reads CASSPGLAGYEQYF. For the CDR3, the DNA is TGTGCCAGCAGTCCTGGACTAGCCGGGTACGAGCAGTACTTC.

This chain connects TRBV7-2 to TRBJ2-7; D unclear. The CDR3 has 14 residues. From germline, CDR1 is SGHTA and CDR2 FQGNSA. The ends were cut back, 1 base at V and 6 bases at J, with 13 bases in the middle. CDR3 residues: CASSLEFRPPEQYF. The CDR3 region has the DNA TGTGCCAGCAGCTTAGAGTTTAGACCCCCCGAGCAGTACTTC.

This clonotype was observed at least ten times. This chain uses TRBV12-3 or TRBV12-4 with TRBJ2-1, with TRBD1 matching 8 bases. J lost 1 base, V lost 4 bases, and 12 bases had no gene match. The CDR3 covers 18 residues. In DNA form, the CDR3 reads TGTGCCAGCAGTTCCCTCTCTCCGACAGGGGAGTCCTACAATGAGCAGTTCTTC. Amino acids: CASSSLSPTGESYNEQFF.